This T cell receptor (beta chain) was captured by sequencing in a study of cytomegalovirus exposure and HLA in healthy donors (dated by TCRdb to the late 2010s). Background for the entire study: According to an earlier analysis of a few hundred of the donors, about 179 million T cells yielded roughly 110 million unique TCR beta sequences and approximately 280 Gb of sequence data. The study aimed to test whether cataloging public T cell receptors could reveal signatures of past pathogen exposure. Donor age, sex, ethnicity and CMV serostatus were compiled alongside the repertoire data. Rather than drawing on any new phenotypic data, the later analysis identified candidate immune exposures from TCR beta sequences and the way those sequences occurred across donors. A later analysis re-analyzed previously published TCR beta repertoires from about 600 donors and added high-resolution HLA genotyping to study TCR occurrence patterns. All discovery cohort repertoires had been generated on a single sequencing platform. An earlier analysis of around 580 of the donors used high-throughput TCR beta sequencing to judge whether each TCR beta V gene segment behaved as functional or pseudogenic. Class I and class II HLA loci were covered by the typing at four-digit resolution. Among about 400 genotyped donors of the cohort, an average of roughly 230,000 unique TCR beta nucleotide sequences was sequenced per donor, of which roughly 18% were non-productive. An early release covering just under 650 HLA-typed donors comprised approximately 290 gigabases of sequencing data and around 80 million unique TCR sequences. Typing coverage varied by locus: about 629-630 donors for A, B, C, DRB1 and DQB1; more than 500 for DQA1; more than 600 for DPA1; roughly 450 for DPB1. Genome-wide SNP genotypes for about 65% of the roughly 700 donors were used in a later genetic analysis, which treated that subset as a discovery cohort. The study combined high-throughput TCR immunosequencing, statistical association of individual TCRs with disease status, and machine learning to predict cytomegalovirus infection status. Roughly five DR-DQ haplotypes were treated as single units for association and clustering because of strong linkage in the cohort. The genetic ancestry cluster associated with self-reported Caucasian donors included over 80% of the roughly 360 genotyped donors. Besides the first cohort of hundreds of subjects, a separate validation cohort made up of roughly 120 different subjects was used. Using immunosequencing, the study profiled T cell repertoires from 666 subjects and related those repertoires to cytomegalovirus serostatus.

As to this clone: Its specific antigen is unknown. One junction end disagrees with the germline gene, perhaps due to a read error.

The library was prepared using the immunoSEQ multiplex PCR assay. For the multiplex PCR, a mixture combining 60 forward primers for TCR Vbeta segments and 13 reverse primers for TCR Jbeta segments was used. A multiplex PCR assay on genomic DNA amplified the CDR3 region of rearranged TCR beta genes. On the Illumina HiSeq System, the amplified TCR beta libraries were sequenced as 87-base-pair reads. In the paper's pipeline: A later analysis counted some 80 million unique TCR beta chains across the 650 to 700 repertoires, and around 9.9 million of these chains were shared by at least two donors. Raw reads were error-corrected and collapsed into unique sequences by a nearest-neighbor algorithm in which closely related sequences were merged to remove PCR and sequencing errors. V, D and J gene segments were assigned by aligning CDR3 sequences to IMGT reference sequences. Each retained sequence needed at least a six-nucleotide match to both a V gene segment and a J gene segment. A rearrangement counted as productive if the CDR3 had no stop codons and remained in frame with V and J, and every other rearrangement counted as non-productive. CDR3 was defined by IMGT convention, running from the second conserved V-encoded cysteine to the conserved J-encoded phenylalanine. In an earlier analysis of roughly 610 of the donors, sequences lacking an unambiguous match to a single V gene segment were excluded. In an earlier analysis of around 600 of the donors, V segments were called functional above 56.7% productive rearrangements and were called segregating when the between-donor standard deviation exceeded 5%. A statistical classification framework was developed to diagnose cytomegalovirus status using the catalog of TCR beta chain sequences. In a later analysis, V and J genes were assigned by comparing TCR nucleotide sequences against IMGT/GENE-DB human TR gene sequences. In a later analysis, CDR3 sequences and most-parsimonious VDJ recombination scenarios were assigned using the TCRdist pipeline. A later analysis defined each TCR beta chain by its CDR3 amino acid sequence plus V-gene family, and excluded reads lacking a unique V-gene family. As a way to deal with suspected cross-contamination and a sequencing artifact, a later analysis dropped 592 nucleotide sequences that were highly shared and had low generation probability. In a later analysis, a clonal expansion index for each public chain was calculated from normalized within-repertoire ranks of inferred template counts. In a later analysis, generation probabilities were computed with a VDJ recombination model fitted to out-of-frame rearrangements, and the resulting probabilities were checked against IGoR. A later analysis scored TCR-TCR, TCR-HLA and TCR-CMV co-occurrence with hypergeometric tests, applying a repertoire-size bias correction to TCR pairs. To estimate false discovery rates, a later analysis permuted the HLA or CMV assignments 20 times. A later analysis grouped co-occurring TCRs with DBSCAN, adding TCRdist sequence similarity when clustering within HLA-allele-positive subsets. For co-occurrence clustering, repertoires with fewer than 30,000 or more than 120,000 public chains were excluded, along with a handful of repertoires with anomalous nucleotide sharing. Not all clones reach the TCRdb copy of this immuneACCESS table, which keeps in-frame sequences only. Checked studies attribute under half of the gap to unresolved V genes and leave the rest unexplained. V and J calls and clone size are as listed in that table; D and trimming were resolved from the DNA. The table for this sample lists 170,000 or so clones; 77% of them were counted only once. The ten largest account for approximately 1.6% of the sample.

The research as a whole found: A later analysis reported that several top co-occurrence clusters appeared linked to parvovirus B19, influenza, CMV and Epstein-Barr virus. Most TCR sequences were seen in very few donors, while some public TCRs were found in many individuals. The cohort was sequenced for TCR beta chains only, and without alpha or paired-chain data the features that could be detected were limited. Linkage disequilibrium might explain the correlated functional status among segregating V segments, but an unknown experimental factor could not be excluded. According to a later genetic analysis, donors in an Asian-associated ancestry cluster had fewer N-insertions in productive TCRs than the approximately 700-donor mean. The sequencing pipeline was judged likely to have produced a cluster of highly shared sequence variants as a technical artifact. In a later analysis, most CMV-associated TCR beta chains were found to appear HLA-restricted, with HLA associations seemingly driven largely by CMV exposure. In a later analysis, HLA-associated TCR beta chains showed more clonal expansion and lower generation probabilities than non-associated chains that were equally common. Cytomegalovirus status was reported to be diagnosed by the classifier with high specificity and sensitivity in both the original and validation cohorts. Three of the identified cytomegalovirus-associated TCR beta chains were confirmed in vitro to be specific for cytomegalovirus antigens. Sequencing depth was assumed to be roughly uniform across donors in the presence/absence analyses, though that assumption may not hold. Because HLA typing was unavailable for some donors at each locus, only the typed subset was used in association tests. Broadly in line with IMGT annotations, most TCR beta V segments showed up in productive rearrangements about 90% or about 30% of the time in an earlier analysis of some 590 of the donors. A later analysis found that TCR association rates varied across HLA loci, with DRB1 alleles showing the most associated TCRs and HLA-C alleles the fewest. According to the authors, the approach could potentially be generalized to other disease states and immunological phenotypes. At a false discovery rate of 0.05, a later analysis linked some 17,000 TCR beta sequences to specific HLA alleles. Because counts were too low, roughly 18 rarely observed V segments, including chromosome 9 orphons, were left out of the earlier analysis of 500 to 750 of the donors. Some IMGT-functional V segments, including TRBV6-2 and TRBV6-3, could not be distinguished by the 87-base-pair reads and were therefore excluded. A later genetic analysis associated a missense DCLRE1C variant with V-gene and J-gene trimming of TCR beta chains, and an independent cohort replicated the association. When HLA alleles, especially DR and DQ, strongly co-occurred, attributing TCR associations to individual alleles was difficult. CMV serostatus was the only immune exposure information available for the cohort. In the study, 164 TCR beta chains were listed as associated with cytomegalovirus. A further reported finding was that TCR beta sequences accurately predicted the HLA-A and HLA-B alleles for most subjects in the first cohort.

In total, roughly 710 healthy bone marrow donors made up the cohort. At the time of sampling, all cohort members were nominally healthy, though unrecorded immune exposures were likely present. The donor tested CMV seronegative and was one of the 352 seronegative cohort members. Every donor gave a peripheral blood sample, and the peripheral blood mononuclear cells from that sample were used for TCR beta sequencing. Genomic DNA extraction from the blood cell samples was performed with the Qiagen DNeasy Blood Extraction Kit. The CDR3 starts with the cysteine, ends with the phenylalanine, and has 13 residues. The only DNA kept is the CDR3, 39 bases in frame from the first base. In the germline V gene, CDR1 corresponds to MNHNS and CDR2 to SASEGT.

This chain joins TRBV6-1 to TRBJ2-1; the best D guess is TRBD1, with 6 bases matching. This TCR was sampled from a young woman in good health and CMV-seronegative. Input material: PBMCs. The DNA reads as follows: TGTGCCAGCATGTTCGCAGGGGCCGCCTGGGGGCTCTTC. Translation gives CASMFAGAAWGLF.